The clone carrying this T cell receptor (beta chain) has a handful of counts. Its target is unknown. In germline, CDR1 is MGHDK, CDR2 SYGVNS. V lost 4 bases to trimming and J lost 1 base; unmatched junction nucleotides: 11. This CDR3 contains 17 residues. This sample was included in a study of cytomegalovirus exposure and HLA in healthy donors. The study, taken as a whole, reports: According to the study, about 180 TCR beta chains were cytomegalovirus-associated.

This PCR relied on a set of 60 Vbeta primers and 13 Jbeta primers. Assay used: immunoSEQ multiplex PCR; TCRdb lists only in-frame clones, some missing. The sample carries around 70,000 clones, about 74% recorded once. V is TRBV25-1 and J is TRBJ2-5, with 8 bases matching TRBD2. The specimen was PBMCs. The TCR originated in a human donor in good health. CDR3 coding DNA: TGTGCCAGCAGTGGCCCCCCTAGCGGGCGTCGCCAAGAGACCCAGTACTTC. This translates into CASSGPPSGRRQETQYF.